The 27 T cell receptor beta chains given below trace back to one sample, sequenced in a study of read filtering for tumor transcriptome and immune sequencing (dated by TCRdb to 2020 to 2022). Sequencing relied on an Illumina HiSeq 4000. The Immunoverse kit was used to build TCR libraries from 400 ng RNA, with molecular barcoded adaptors covering alpha/delta and beta/gamma chains. In-frame beta chains were kept once TCRdb had trimmed the public reads at Q25 with fastp and called clones with MiXCR. Identical CDR3 proteins give one entry, which carries the most common genes and DNA. Present in this sample are around 130,000 distinct CDR3 sequences, 10% to 15% of which were seen just once. 9.5% to 12% of the sample comes from the top ten. Sequenced sample: a population of CD138-negative cells sorted from bone marrow. The cell subset or site label for this specimen denotes: bone marrow mononuclear cells depleted of CD138+ plasma/myeloma cells by negative magnetic selection. The origin of the receptors is a donor aged 40 or over with multiple myeloma.

The chain links TRBV6-2 or TRBV6-3 to TRBJ2-5; the D is unclear. Germline V gene sequence: CDR1 MNHEY, CDR2 SVGEGT. V gave up 8 bases and J gave up 1 base, with 11 bases separating them. CDR3 length equals 13 residues. CDR3 sequence (DNA): TGTGCCAGCGGATCATACGTCCAAGAGACCCAGTACTTC. Translated, it gives CASGSYVQETQYF.

This clonotype was seen many times. The CDR3 DNA is TGCGCCAGCAGCTCCGCGAGGGACACAGATACGCAGTATTTT. It encodes CASSSARDTDTQYF. The chain employs TRBV5-1 and TRBJ2-3; D possibly corresponds to TRBD2 (5 bases). Deletions cut 3 bases from V and 2 bases from J, with 10 bases between. In germline, CDR1 is SGHRS, CDR2 YFSETQ. This CDR3 spans 14 amino acids.

The V call is TRBV4-2, the J call TRBJ2-2; D gene unclear. The germline V gene has CDR1 LGHNA and CDR2 YNFKEQ. V was trimmed by 0 bases and J by 6 bases, leaving 11 bases between them. The CDR3 has 15 residues. CDR3: CASSQDTNRAGELFF. CDR3 bases: TGTGCCAGCAGCCAAGATACTAATAGGGCCGGGGAGCTGTTTTTT.

Of note for this clonotype: A much larger clone lies one base from this, so it may be a read error. V usage is TRBV29-1 and J usage is TRBJ1-1; 7 positions agree with TRBD1. CDR3 length: 15 amino acids. V lost 6 bases to trimming and J lost 1 base; unmatched junction nucleotides: 11. Germline CDR1 is SQVTM and CDR2 is ANQGSEA. CDR3 loop: CSVKLTGRTNTEAFF. As DNA, the CDR3 is TGCAGCGTAAAACTGACAGGGAGGACGAACACTGAAGCTTTCTTT.

The chain is built from TRBV10-2 and TRBJ2-2, with D possibly matching TRBD2 (5 bases). The CDR3 loop spans 14 amino acids. Germline V gene sequence: CDR1 WSHSY, CDR2 SAAADI. Trimming removed 6 bases at V and 7 bases at J, with 15 bases between. This chain's CDR3 is CASRGFQRVGELFF. DNA for the CDR3: TGCGCCAGCAGAGGCTTCCAGAGGGTCGGGGAGCTGTTTTTT.

This clonotype was detected ten times or more. The V gene is TRBV11-2, the J gene TRBJ2-1; 7 bases fit TRBD1. This CDR3 is 16 amino acids long. Per the germline V gene, CDR1 is SGHAT and CDR2 is FQNNGV. Trimming removed 5 bases from V and 4 bases from J; junction bases left unmatched: 11. The CDR3 sequence: CASSNDRAETYNEQFF. For the CDR3, the DNA is TGTGCCAGCAGCAACGACAGGGCGGAAACTTACAATGAGCAGTTCTTC. Looking up the rest from reference TRBV11-2 and TRBJ2-1 gives the full variable domain: EAGVAQSPRYKIIEKRQSVAFWCNPISGHATLYWYQQILGQGPKLLIQFQNNGVVDDSQLPKDRFSAERLKGVDSTLKIQPAKLEDSAVYLCASSNDRAETYNEQFFGPGTRLTVL.

Ten or more counts support this clonotype. The chain links TRBV11-3 to TRBJ2-1, with 8 bases identical to TRBD1. The V gene's germline CDR1 is SGHNT and CDR2 YENEEA. After removal of 3 bases from V and 9 bases from J, the junction contained 4 bases not matched to a gene. The CDR3 contains 13 residues. The DNA of the CDR3 is TGTGCCAGCAGCTTCGGGACAGGCGGTGAGCAGTTCTTC. Its protein product is CASSFGTGGEQFF.

This clonotype was observed many times. The V call is TRBV6-5, the J call TRBJ2-7, with D perhaps TRBD2 (6 bases). The CDR3 has 16 amino acids. Germline V gene data show CDR1 as MNHEY and CDR2 as SVGAGI. Trimming left V 2 bases short and J 1 base short, with 15 bases between. The CDR3 sequence is CASSYGSGRGSYEQYF. The CDR3 DNA reads TGTGCCAGCAGTTACGGGTCAGGCCGGGGGTCCTACGAGCAGTACTTC.

This clonotype was counted ten times or more. V and J are TRBV9 and TRBJ1-2; possible D gene TRBD1, 6 bases. The CDR3 has 18 amino acids. V was clipped by 4 bases and J by 4 bases, with 26 bases between them. Germline V CDR1 and CDR2: SGDLS, YYNGEE. The CDR3 coding sequence is TGTGCCAGCAGCCACTGGGTCCCTGACAGGTCTTACGCCTATGGCTACACCTTC. Translation: CASSHWVPDRSYAYGYTF.

This clonotype was recorded at least ten times. V is TRBV6-5 and J is TRBJ1-5; no clear D. The CDR3 is 13 residues long. V was trimmed by 0 bases and J by 7 bases, leaving 7 bases between them. The germline CDR1 and CDR2 sequences are MNHEY and SVGAGI. The CDR3 sequence is CASSYSWEQPQHF. The CDR3 DNA reads TGTGCCAGCAGTTACTCTTGGGAGCAGCCCCAGCATTTT.

About this clonotype itself: Because it lacks the conserved phenylalanine or tryptophan at the end, this CDR3 is likely a read error. The J gene is TRBJ2-2, the V gene TRBV5-6, with D perhaps assigned TRBD1 or TRBD2 (5 bases each). In germline, CDR1 is SGHDT, CDR2 YYEEEE. CDR3 length: 16 amino acids. V lost 4 bases to trimming and J lost 7 bases, with 20 bases between them. The CDR3 region is CASSPGWGSRFGELFS. The CDR3 DNA reads TGTGCCAGCAGCCCGGGGTGGGGCAGCAGATTCGGGGAGCTGTTTTCT.

This clonotype was found many times. V gene TRBV12-3 or TRBV12-4 combines with J gene TRBJ2-6; 14 bases fit TRBD2. This CDR3 comprises 21 residues. V was clipped by 3 bases and J by 1 base; unmatched bases: 11. The CDR3: CASSFLGLAGEGFSGANVLTF. DNA of the CDR3: TGTGCCAGCAGTTTTTTGGGACTAGCGGGAGAGGGATTTTCTGGGGCCAACGTCCTGACTTTC.

This clonotype was counted many times. The gene calls are TRBV15 and TRBJ1-2; D gene ambiguous. This CDR3 has 15 residues. V was clipped by 0 bases and J by 8 bases, with 16 bases between them. Per the germline V gene, CDR1 is LNHNV and CDR2 is YYDKDF (reference sequence). The DNA for the CDR3 is TGTGCCACCAGCAGAGATCGGAGCCCCTGGGAGGGCTACACCTTC. Translation: CATSRDRSPWEGYTF.

At least ten counts were recorded for this clonotype. This chain uses TRBV18 with TRBJ2-7, with D perhaps TRBD1 (7 bases). Germline values: CDR1 KGHSH, CDR2 LQKENI. V was clipped by 4 bases and J by 3 bases, with 13 bases between them. CDR3 length: 14 residues. DNA for the CDR3: TGTGCCAGCTCACAGGAGGGGGCATACTACGAGCAGTACTTC. This codes for CASSQEGAYYEQYF. Combining the CDR3 with reference TRBV18 and TRBJ2-7 gives the whole variable domain NAGVMQNPRHLVRRRGQEARLRCSPMKGHSHVYWYRQLPEEGLKFMVYLQKENIIDESGMPKERFSAEFPKEGPSILRIQQVVRGDSAAYFCASSQEGAYYEQYFGPGTRLTVT.

The sample holds a few counts of this clonotype. A single base separates this from a much larger clone, so it may be a read error. The V gene is TRBV29-1, the J gene TRBJ2-7; 8 nucleotides match TRBD2. This CDR3 has 13 amino acids. Germline V gene data show CDR1 as SQVTM and CDR2 as ANQGSEA. Unmatched junction bases numbered 9, after V lost 2 bases and J lost 9 bases. CDR3 amino acids: CSVESEAGAWQYF. CDR3 DNA sequence: TGCAGCGTTGAAAGTGAAGCGGGAGCATGGCAGTACTTC.

There are many counts of this clonotype. V usage is TRBV7-2 and J usage is TRBJ2-6; TRBD1 matches 8 bases. CDR3 size: 16 residues. J gave up 3 bases and V 4 bases, and 5 bases lay outside the gene matches. CDR1 is SGHTA, CDR2 FQGNSA, per germline. In DNA, the CDR3 is TGTGCCAGCAGCTCTGGACAGGGCGGTGGGGCCAACGTCCTGACTTTC. Translation: CASSSGQGGGANVLTF.

This clonotype was detected ten times or more. The J gene is TRBJ2-1, the V gene TRBV24-1, with D unresolved. The CDR3 runs to 16 residues. Germline CDR1 KGHDR, CDR2 SFDVKD. V was shortened by 4 bases and J by 0 bases, with 12 bases between the two germline ends. CDR3 amino acids: CATSDYGRSSYNEQFF. The CDR3 nucleotides are TGTGCCACCAGTGACTACGGGCGGAGCTCCTACAATGAGCAGTTCTTC.

In regard to this clonotype: A much larger clone sits a single nucleotide away, making a read error possible. The chain employs TRBV6-5 and TRBJ1-5; D is unclear. Germline assignment: CDR1 MNHEY and CDR2 SVGAGI. This CDR3 is built from 13 residues. The CDR3 region is CAGSYSGDQPQHF. For the CDR3, the DNA is TGTGCCGGCAGTTACTCGGGTGATCAGCCCCAGCATTTT.

This clonotype has at least ten counts. The chain uses TRBV5-5 and TRBJ1-1; possible D gene TRBD1, 6 bases. Looked up from germline, CDR1 is SGHKS and CDR2 is YYEKEE (reference sequence). V lost 3 bases and J lost 1, with 10 bases in between. CDR3 length equals 14 residues. CDR3 in amino acids: CASSSGQRNTEAFF. DNA of the CDR3: TGTGCCAGCAGCTCAGGACAGAGGAACACTGAAGCTTTCTTT. Using reference TRBV5-5 and TRBJ1-1 for the parts outside the CDR3, the full variable domain is DAGVTQSPTHLIKTRGQQVTLRCSPISGHKSVSWYQQVLGQGPQFIFQYYEKEERGRGNFPDRFSARQFPNYSSELNVNALLLGDSALYLCASSSGQRNTEAFFGQGTRLTVV.

The table lists this clonotype with many counts. The chain combines TRBV12-3 or TRBV12-4 with TRBJ1-4; the D gene is possibly TRBD1 (5 bases). V was trimmed by 6 bases and J by 8 bases, leaving 16 bases between them. The CDR3 covers 14 residues. CDR3 sequence reads: CASSPGTRNEKLFF. The CDR3 DNA sequence: TGTGCCAGCAGCCCCGGGACTCGCAACGAAAAACTGTTTTTT.

Many counts were recorded for this clonotype. This chain joins TRBV19 and TRBJ2-6; 12 bases fit TRBD1. The CDR3 contains 17 residues. Trimming took 4 bases from V and 4 from J; bases not matched to a gene: 5. Germline CDR1 is LNHDA and CDR2 is SQIVND (reference sequence). CDR3 in DNA: TGTGCCAGTAGTACGGGACAGGGGGCGCCCGGGGCCAACGTCCTGACTTTC. Its protein product is CASSTGQGAPGANVLTF.

Notes on this clonotype: This sequence may be a read error, since a much larger clone differs from it by one base. In this CDR3 the conserved last residue, phenylalanine or tryptophan, is missing, so a read error is likely. The genes are TRBV27 and TRBJ2-2; D is undetermined. This CDR3 has 13 amino acids. Trimming removed 6 bases from V and 4 bases from J, with 9 bases in between. In germline, CDR1 is MNHEY, CDR2 SMNVEV (reference sequence). The CDR3 nucleotides are TGTGCCAGCAGCCAACGCTTCACCGGGGAGCTGTTTTCT. Translating gives CASSQRFTGELFS.

About this clonotype itself: Possible read error: a much larger clone is one base away. V usage is TRBV11-2 and J usage is TRBJ2-2; 7 bases agree with TRBD2. The CDR3 consists of 14 residues. Germline loops: CDR1 SGHAT, CDR2 FQNNGV. With V trimmed by 4 bases and J by 6 bases, 5 bases remained unmatched. DNA for the CDR3: TGTGCCAGCAGCTCAGAACGGGGGGCCGGGGAGCTGTTTTTT. Its protein product is CASSSERGAGELFF.

Concerning this clonotype itself: A read error may produce the germline difference seen at one junction end. This rearrangement joins TRBV20-1 to TRBJ1-1; no definite D call. CDR3 length: 13 amino acids. Germline V CDR1 and CDR2: DFQATT, SNEGSKA (reference sequence). The DNA of the CDR3 is TGCAGTGCCGAGGGCCCTACAACCCCTGAAGCTTACTTT. As protein: CSAEGPTTPEAYF.

This clonotype was counted ten times or more. This rearrangement joins TRBV6-1 to TRBJ1-1; tentative D call: TRBD1 (5 bases). The V gene lost 6 bases and the J gene lost 1 base, with 12 bases spanning the gap. CDR1 and CDR2 (germline): MNHNS, SASEGT. The CDR3 runs to 14 residues. In DNA form, the CDR3 reads TGTGCCAGCAGCGAGGGACGGTGGAACACTGAAGCTTTCTTT. Its protein is CASSEGRWNTEAFF.

About this clonotype itself: This could be a read error, since a much larger clone is one nucleotide away. The genes are TRBV12-3 or TRBV12-4 and TRBJ2-3, with a possible D match to TRBD1 (5 bases). There are 16 residues in the CDR3. CDR3 region: CASSRDRVWGTGTQYF. CDR3 bases: TGTGCCAGCAGCCGAGACAGAGTGTGGGGCACAGGTACGCAGTATTTT.

With regard to this clonotype: This sequence may be a read error, since a much larger clone differs from it by one base. This rearrangement joins TRBV6-5 to TRBJ1-4; 10 positions match TRBD1. The CDR3 extends over 14 amino acids. Germline assignment: CDR1 MNHEY and CDR2 SVGAGI. CDR3 sequence (DNA): TGTGCCAGCAGTTACAGGACAGGGGGTGAAAAACTGTCTTTT. Its protein is CASSYRTGGEKLSF.